Given below is one T cell receptor beta chain in context. Its antigen is not identified. The data belong to a study of post-analysis software for immune sequencing data. In the study overall: Relapsing-remitting, secondary progressive and progressive-relapsing multiple sclerosis courses were included. Study-wide results and limits: Comparison with controls showed significantly lower normalized Chao1 diversity in multiple sclerosis patients. By F measure, samples from a shared preparation batch strongly co-clustered. TRBV5-6, TRBV5-1 and TRBV20-1 belonged to a set of about five TRBV segments that were more frequent in patients than controls.

The authors incorporated unique molecular identifiers into the TCR beta cDNA libraries. TCRdb independently ran MiXCR on the PCR reads; one entry per CDR3 protein. This table has about 560,000 distinct CDR3 sequences, 44% appearing once. Unmatched junction bases numbered 10, after V lost 0 bases and J lost 4 bases. There are 16 residues in the CDR3. Looked up from germline, CDR1 is SGHDT and CDR2 is YYEEEE. This sequence was found in a girl between 5 and 17 years old with multiple sclerosis. The specimen sequenced was blood. The chain links TRBV5-6 to TRBJ2-7, with TRBD2 matching over 7 bases. As DNA, the CDR3 is TGTGCCAGCAGCTTGGCCGATGGCGGGAGAGTGTACGAGCAGTACTTC. Its protein is CASSLADGGRVYEQYF.